A selection of T cell receptor beta chains follows, all from one sample in a study of OX40 agonist ivuxolimab in advanced cancers. The repertoire was sequenced with immunoSEQ multiplex PCR; TCRdb's copy has only in-frame clones and lacks some. The table has about 70,000 clones, 70% to 90% seen once. Material: CD4+ or CD8+ T cells sorted from blood, obtained in a trial of the OX40 agonist ivuxolimab. These receptors all stem from an adult with an advanced solid tumor such as melanoma, head and neck, liver or kidney cancer. CDR3s include the opening cysteine and the closing phenylalanine or tryptophan.

TRBJ1-1	TRBV28	CASTSPGGNTEAFF
TRBJ2-7	TRBV7-9	CASSRTGFEEQYF
TRBJ1-6	TRBV25-1	CASSPPGTAYNSPLHF
TRBJ1-5	TRBV19	CASTSGGGSNQPQHF
TRBJ1-5	TRBV5-1	CASSLEIPWQPQHF
TRBJ1-5	TRBV2	CASRGTTSGPQHF
TRBJ2-7	TRBV5-6	CASSLAMRDEQYF
TRBJ2-3	TRBV6-5	CASSYSGLDGTDTQYF
TRBJ2-7	TRBV11-1	CASSQRRDGTYEQYF
TRBJ1-1	TRBV7-2	CASSLEGGREAFF
TRBJ1-2	TRBV5-1	CASSSPQGEDGYTF
TRBJ2-7	TRBV11-3	CASSFGQGAAYEQYF
TRBJ1-5	TRBV28	CASRGGTNQPQHF
TRBJ1-1	TRBV7-3	CASSRGVNTEAFF
TRBJ1-6	TRBV25-1	CASSATGVFSYNSPLHF
TRBJ1-2	TRBV5-5	CASSRGYGQRYGYTF
TRBJ1-2	TRBV13	CASSSPESDYGYTF
TRBJ1-4	TRBV5-1	CASSLSGRPNEKLFF
TRBJ1-2	TRBV18	CASSPAGGTYGYTF
TRBJ2-7	TRBV10-3	CASDREGFLSYEQYF
TRBJ2-7	TRBV7-2	CASSHRLAGGGDEQYF
TRBJ2-7	TRBV7-6	CASSLASFSSYEQYF
TRBJ1-2	TRBV2	CASRRDRDYGYTF
TRBJ2-6	TRBV28	CASSTPSGAGANVLTF
TRBJ2-2	TRBV7-2	CASSSGTGVGELFF
TRBJ2-5	TRBV7-3	CASSLRGRGQETQYF
TRBJ2-7	TRBV30	CAWTRPYEQYF
TRBJ1-6	TRBV11-3	CASSLVGQGYSPLHF
TRBJ2-7	TRBV2	CASRAGPAREQYF
TRBJ2-3	TRBV5-1	CASSLAGAPDRDTDTQYF
TRBJ1-5	TRBV6-1	CASSVGGARDQPQHF
TRBJ2-5	TRBV19	CASRGVDQETQYF
TRBJ1-1	TRBV12-1	CASSFGGGLKHTEAFF
TRBJ1-1	TRBV7-2	CASSKGQMGPEAFF
TRBJ2-7	TRBV30	CAWSQQQEQYF
TRBJ1-1	TRBV18	CASSPSQGWVNTEAFF
TRBJ1-5	TRBV15	CATSRDPGTGGNQPQHF
TRBJ1-2	TRBV19	CASSTRQANYGYTF
TRBJ2-3	TRBV7-3	CASSLGRGQGVLDTQYF
TRBJ2-7	TRBV5-4	CASSLGIAGGHTYEQYF
TRBJ2-2	TRBV10-3	CAISERLLAGGINTGELFF